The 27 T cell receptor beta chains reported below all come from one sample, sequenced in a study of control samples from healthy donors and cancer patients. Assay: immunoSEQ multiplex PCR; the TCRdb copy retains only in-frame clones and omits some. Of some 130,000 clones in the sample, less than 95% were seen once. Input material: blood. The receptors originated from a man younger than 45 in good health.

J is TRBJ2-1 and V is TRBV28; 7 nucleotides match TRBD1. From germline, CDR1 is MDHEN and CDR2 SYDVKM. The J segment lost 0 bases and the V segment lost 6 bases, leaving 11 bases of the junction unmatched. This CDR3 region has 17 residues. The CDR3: CASRGTTGSSSYNEQFF. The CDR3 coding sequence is TGTGCCAGCAGGGGAACGACAGGGTCTAGCTCCTACAATGAGCAGTTCTTC.

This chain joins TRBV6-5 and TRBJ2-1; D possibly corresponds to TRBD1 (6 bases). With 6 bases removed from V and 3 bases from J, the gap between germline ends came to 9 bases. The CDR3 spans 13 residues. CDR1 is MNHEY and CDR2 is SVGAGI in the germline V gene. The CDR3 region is CASSRTVYNEQFF. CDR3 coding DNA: TGTGCCAGCAGCCGGACAGTCTACAATGAGCAGTTCTTC.

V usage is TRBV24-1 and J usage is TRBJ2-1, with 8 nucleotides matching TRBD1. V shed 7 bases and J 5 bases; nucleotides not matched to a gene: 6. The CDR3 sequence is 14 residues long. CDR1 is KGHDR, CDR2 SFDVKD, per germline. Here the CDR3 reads CATSDPGGNNEQFF. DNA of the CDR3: TGTGCCACCAGCGACCCAGGGGGCAACAATGAGCAGTTCTTC.

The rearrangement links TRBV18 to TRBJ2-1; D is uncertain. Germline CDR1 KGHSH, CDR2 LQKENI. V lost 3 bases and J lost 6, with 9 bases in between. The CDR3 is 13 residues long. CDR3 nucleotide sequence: TGTGCCAGCTCACCCCCGACCCTCAATGAGCAGTTCTTC. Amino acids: CASSPPTLNEQFF.

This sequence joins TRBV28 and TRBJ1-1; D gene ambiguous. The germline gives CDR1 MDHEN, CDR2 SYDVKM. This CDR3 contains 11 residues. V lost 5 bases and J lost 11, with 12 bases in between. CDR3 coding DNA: TGTGCCAGCAGTGAACAACTCTGGGCTTTCTTT. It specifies CASSEQLWAFF.

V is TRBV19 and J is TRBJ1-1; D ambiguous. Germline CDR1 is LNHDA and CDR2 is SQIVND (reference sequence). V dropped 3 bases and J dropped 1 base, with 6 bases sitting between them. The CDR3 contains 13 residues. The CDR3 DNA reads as TGTGCCAGTAGTATGCGGGGGAACACTGAAGCTTTCTTT. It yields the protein CASSMRGNTEAFF. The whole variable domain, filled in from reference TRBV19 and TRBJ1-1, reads DGGITQSPKYLFRKEGQNVTLSCEQNLNHDAMYWYRQDPGQGLRLIYYSQIVNDFQKGDIAEGYSVSREKKESFPLTVTSAQKNPTAFYLCASSMRGNTEAFFGQGTRLTVV.

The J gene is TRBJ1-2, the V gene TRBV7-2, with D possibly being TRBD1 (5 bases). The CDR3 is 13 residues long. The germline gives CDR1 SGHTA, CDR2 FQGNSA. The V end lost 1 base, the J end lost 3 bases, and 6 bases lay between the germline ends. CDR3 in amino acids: CASSLGQYYGYTF. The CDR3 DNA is TGTGCCAGCAGCTTAGGACAGTACTATGGCTACACCTTC.

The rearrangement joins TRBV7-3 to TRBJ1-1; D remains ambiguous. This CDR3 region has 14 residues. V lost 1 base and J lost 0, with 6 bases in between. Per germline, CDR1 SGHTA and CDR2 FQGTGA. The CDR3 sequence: CASSLMGLNTEAFF. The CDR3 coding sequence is TGTGCCAGCAGCTTAATGGGCCTGAACACTGAAGCTTTCTTT.

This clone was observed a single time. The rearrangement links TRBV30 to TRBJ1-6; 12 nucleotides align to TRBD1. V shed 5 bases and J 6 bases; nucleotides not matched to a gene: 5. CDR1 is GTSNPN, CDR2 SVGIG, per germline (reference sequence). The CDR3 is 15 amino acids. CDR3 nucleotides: TGTGCCTGGGGGGGGACAGGGGGCATTAATTCACCCCTCCACTTT. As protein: CAWGGTGGINSPLHF.

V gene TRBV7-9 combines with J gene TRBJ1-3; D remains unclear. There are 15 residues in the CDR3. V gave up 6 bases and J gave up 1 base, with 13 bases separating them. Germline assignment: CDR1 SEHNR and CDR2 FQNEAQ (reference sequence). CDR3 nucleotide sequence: TGTGCCAGCAGGGCTAAGGGTGGGTCTGGAAACACCATATATTTT. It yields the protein CASRAKGGSGNTIYF.

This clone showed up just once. CDR3 in DNA: TGTGCCAGCAGTCCGGACAGCCCACTTACGGAGCAGTACTTC. It codes for CASSPDSPLTEQYF. The V gene is TRBV7-9, the J gene TRBJ2-7; possible D gene TRBD1, 6 bases. The CDR3 runs to 14 residues. Germline V lookup: CDR1 SEHNR, CDR2 FQNEAQ (reference sequence). V was trimmed by 6 bases and J by 7 bases, leaving 19 bases between them.

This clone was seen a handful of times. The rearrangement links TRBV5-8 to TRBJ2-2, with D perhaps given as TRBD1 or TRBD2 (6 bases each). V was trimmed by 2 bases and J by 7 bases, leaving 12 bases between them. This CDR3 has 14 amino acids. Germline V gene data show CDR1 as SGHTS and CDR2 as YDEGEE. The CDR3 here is CASSFRGRSGELFF. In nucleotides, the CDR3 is TGTGCCAGCAGCTTCCGGGGGCGCAGCGGGGAGCTGTTTTTT.

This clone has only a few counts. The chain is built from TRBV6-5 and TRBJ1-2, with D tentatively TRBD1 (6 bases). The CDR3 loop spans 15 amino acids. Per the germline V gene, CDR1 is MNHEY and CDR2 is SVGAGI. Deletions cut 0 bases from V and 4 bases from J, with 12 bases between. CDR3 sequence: CASSYSGGISYGYTF. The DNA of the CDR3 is TGTGCCAGCAGTTACTCGGGGGGCATCTCCTATGGCTACACCTTC.

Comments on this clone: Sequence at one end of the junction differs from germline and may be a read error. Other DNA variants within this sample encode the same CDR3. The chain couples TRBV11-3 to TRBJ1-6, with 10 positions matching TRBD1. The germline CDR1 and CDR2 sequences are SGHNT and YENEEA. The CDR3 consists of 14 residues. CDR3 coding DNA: TGCGCCAGCAGCTCGGGACAGGGGAATCCACCCCTCCACTTT. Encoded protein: CASSSGQGNPPLHF.

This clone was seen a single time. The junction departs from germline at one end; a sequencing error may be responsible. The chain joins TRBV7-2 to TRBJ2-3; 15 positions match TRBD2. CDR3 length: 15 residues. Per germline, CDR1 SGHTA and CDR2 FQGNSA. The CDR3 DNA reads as TGTGCCAGCAGCTTAGCGTCCCGGACTAGCGGGGGGGCGGATTTT. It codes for CASSLASRTSGGADF.

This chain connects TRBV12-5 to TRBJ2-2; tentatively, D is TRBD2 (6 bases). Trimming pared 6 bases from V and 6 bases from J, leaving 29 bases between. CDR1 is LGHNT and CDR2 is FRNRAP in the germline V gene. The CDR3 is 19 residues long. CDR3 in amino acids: CASGPSGRSPGRLSGELFF. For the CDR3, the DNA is TGTGCTAGTGGCCCAAGTGGGAGGTCGCCGGGACGCCTGTCCGGGGAGCTGTTTTTT.

This chain's CDR3 is CASSPGLAGGDTQYF. In nucleotides, the CDR3 is TGTGCCAGCAGCCCGGGACTAGCGGGGGGGGATACGCAGTATTTT. This sequence joins TRBV5-8 and TRBJ2-3; 16 nucleotides line up with TRBD2. There are 15 residues in the CDR3. The germline V gene encodes CDR1 SGHTS and CDR2 YDEGEE. The ends lost 4 bases at V and 6 bases at J; junction bases unmatched: 2.

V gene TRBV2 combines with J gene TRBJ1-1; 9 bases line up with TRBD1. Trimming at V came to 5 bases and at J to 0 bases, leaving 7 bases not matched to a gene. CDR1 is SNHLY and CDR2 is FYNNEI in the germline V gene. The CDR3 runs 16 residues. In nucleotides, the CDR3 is TGTGCCAGCAGTACAGGGGGCGCATACATGAACACTGAAGCTTTCTTT. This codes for CASSTGGAYMNTEAFF.

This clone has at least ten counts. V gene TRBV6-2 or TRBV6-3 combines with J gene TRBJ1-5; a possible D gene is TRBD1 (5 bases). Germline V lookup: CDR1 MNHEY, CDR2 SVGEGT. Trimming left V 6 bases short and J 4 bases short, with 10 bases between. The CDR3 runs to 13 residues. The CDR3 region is CASSTTENQPQHF. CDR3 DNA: TGTGCCAGCAGCACGACAGAGAATCAGCCCCAGCATTTT.

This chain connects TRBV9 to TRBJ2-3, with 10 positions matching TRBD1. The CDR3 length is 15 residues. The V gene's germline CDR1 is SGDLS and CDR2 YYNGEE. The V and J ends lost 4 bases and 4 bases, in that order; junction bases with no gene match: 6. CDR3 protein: CASSKTGGLADTQYF. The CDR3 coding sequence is TGTGCCAGCAGCAAGACAGGGGGCTTGGCAGATACGCAGTATTTT.

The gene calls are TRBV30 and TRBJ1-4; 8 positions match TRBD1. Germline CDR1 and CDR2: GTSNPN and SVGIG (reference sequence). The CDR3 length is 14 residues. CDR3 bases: TGTGCTTCTCACGACAGGGGCATGAGTGAAAAACTGTTTTTT. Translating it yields CASHDRGMSEKLFF.

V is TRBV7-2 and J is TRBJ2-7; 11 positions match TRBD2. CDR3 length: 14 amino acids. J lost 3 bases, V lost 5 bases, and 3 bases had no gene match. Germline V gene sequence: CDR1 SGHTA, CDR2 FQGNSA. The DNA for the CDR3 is TGTGCCAGCAGCCCGACTAGCGGGGTCTACGAGCAGTACTTC. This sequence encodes CASSPTSGVYEQYF.

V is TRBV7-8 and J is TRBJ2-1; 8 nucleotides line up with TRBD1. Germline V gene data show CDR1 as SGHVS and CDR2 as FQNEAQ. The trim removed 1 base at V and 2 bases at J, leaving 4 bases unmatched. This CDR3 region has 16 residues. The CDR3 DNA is TGTGCCAGCAGCTTAGGTCCGGGACAGGCCTACAATGAGCAGTTCTTC. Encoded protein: CASSLGPGQAYNEQFF.

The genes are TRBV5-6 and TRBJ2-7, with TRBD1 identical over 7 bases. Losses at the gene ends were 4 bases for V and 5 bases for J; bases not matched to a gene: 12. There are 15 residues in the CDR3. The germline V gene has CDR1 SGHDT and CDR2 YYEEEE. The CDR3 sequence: CASSARWQGVNEQYF. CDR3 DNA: TGTGCCAGCAGCGCAAGGTGGCAGGGGGTTAACGAGCAGTACTTC. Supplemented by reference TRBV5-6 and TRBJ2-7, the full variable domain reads DAGVTQSPTHLIKTRGQQVTLRCSPKSGHDTVSWYQQALGQGPQFIFQYYEEEERQRGNFPDRFSGHQFPNYSSELNVNALLLGDSALYLCASSARWQGVNEQYFGPGTRLTVT.

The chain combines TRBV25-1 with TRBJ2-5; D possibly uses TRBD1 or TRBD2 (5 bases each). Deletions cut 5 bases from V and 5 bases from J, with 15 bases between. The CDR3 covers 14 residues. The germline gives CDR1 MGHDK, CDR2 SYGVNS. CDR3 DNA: TGTGCCAGCAGTCCAAGGGACGTATGGGAGACCCAGTACTTC. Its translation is CASSPRDVWETQYF.

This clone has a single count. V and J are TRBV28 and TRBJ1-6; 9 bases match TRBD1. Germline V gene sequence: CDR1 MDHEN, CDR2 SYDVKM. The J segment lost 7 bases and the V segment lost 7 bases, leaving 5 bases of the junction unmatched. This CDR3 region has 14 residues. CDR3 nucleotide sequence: TGTGCCAGCAAGGGACAGGGCAACAATTCACCCCTCCACTTT. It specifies CASKGQGNNSPLHF.

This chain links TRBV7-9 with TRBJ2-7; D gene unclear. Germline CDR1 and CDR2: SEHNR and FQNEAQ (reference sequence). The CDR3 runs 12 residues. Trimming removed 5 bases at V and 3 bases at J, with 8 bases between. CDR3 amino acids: CASSARSYEQYF. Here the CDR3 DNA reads TGTGCCAGCAGCGCTAGGAGCTACGAGCAGTACTTC.